This record covers a single T cell receptor beta chain. Its antigen is as yet unknown. Germline V gene data show CDR1 as MNHNS and CDR2 as SASEGT. V was cut by 2 bases and J by 8 bases, with 15 bases left in between. This CDR3 has 14 amino acids. These data originate in a study of cytomegalovirus exposure and HLA in healthy donors. Study-wide context: Findings of an earlier analysis included some 120 million unique TCR beta sequences from some 200 million T cells. Study-wide results and caveats: The authors later linked a missense DCLRE1C variant to TCR beta V- and J-gene trimming. Across donors, presence/absence analyses took sequencing depth to be roughly uniform. Associated with cytomegalovirus, according to the listing, were 150 to 200 TCR beta chains.

With 60 Vbeta and 13 Jbeta primers, the PCR was carried out. The data were produced by immunoSEQ multiplex PCR, yet TCRdb's version contains in-frame clones alone and is incomplete. The repertoire shows over 55,000 clones; the top ten hold around 4.2%. This chain links TRBV6-1 with TRBJ1-1; D is perhaps TRBD1 (6 bases). This sequence originates from a male donor in good health and CMV-seronegative. Sequenced sample: PBMCs. The CDR3: CASSEPYFDREAFF. Here the CDR3 DNA reads TGTGCCAGCAGTGAACCTTATTTCGACAGGGAAGCTTTCTTT.